The 16 T cell receptor beta chains given below trace back to one sample, sequenced in a study of identical twins. TCRdb reanalysed the 5' RACE reads using MiXCR and keeps one entry per CDR3 protein. The sample consists of about 460,000 distinct CDR3 sequences, 13% to 15% of them appearing once. These same records also appear under a second study, on yellow fever vaccine responses in identical twins.

The material sequenced was CD4+ T cells sorted from blood. Every receptor here comes from a woman between 18 and 30 years old in good health.

This clonotype was counted only a few times. The chain joins TRBV24-1 to TRBJ2-1, with 8 bases identical to TRBD1. J was trimmed by 6 bases and V by 7 bases; bases with no gene match: 7. CDR3 length equals 14 residues. Germline V CDR1 and CDR2: KGHDR, SFDVKD. The CDR3 bases are TGTGCCACCAGCCCCGAACAGGGGGGCAATGAGCAGTTCTTC. Encoded protein: CATSPEQGGNEQFF.

The table lists this clonotype with a few counts. V and J are TRBV6-1 and TRBJ2-4, with 9 bases fitting TRBD1. CDR1 MNHNS and CDR2 SASEGT come from the germline V gene. The CDR3 runs 16 residues. J was trimmed by 4 bases and V by 6 bases; bases with no gene match: 10. This CDR3 reads CASREQGQGIKNIQYF. CDR3 coding DNA: TGTGCCAGCAGAGAACAGGGACAGGGAATTAAAAACATTCAGTACTTC.

The table lists this clonotype with a few counts. The rearrangement joins TRBV10-3 to TRBJ2-7; 8 bases match TRBD1. CDR1 is ENHRY, CDR2 SYGVKD, per germline. The J segment lost 2 bases and the V segment lost 5 bases, leaving 5 bases of the junction unmatched. This CDR3 spans 14 amino acids. Here the CDR3 DNA reads TGTGCCATCAGTACTGACAGGGGACCCTACGAGCAGTACTTC. It translates to CAISTDRGPYEQYF.

This clonotype was found a few times. This chain links TRBV4-2 with TRBJ2-1; 13 nucleotides align to TRBD2. There are 16 residues in the CDR3. Germline CDR1 and CDR2: LGHNA and YNFKEQ. V lost 6 bases and J lost 0; bases outside the gene matches: 2. CDR3 residues: CASRRTSGSSYNEQFF. CDR3 in DNA: TGTGCCAGCAGACGGACTAGCGGGAGCTCCTACAATGAGCAGTTCTTC.

The chain combines TRBV15 with TRBJ2-7; D may be TRBD1 (5 bases). CDR3 length equals 14 residues. V lost 1 base to trimming and J lost 5 bases, with 12 bases between them. Germline lookup yields CDR1 LNHNV and CDR2 YYDKDF (reference sequence). The CDR3 region is CATSRAGLRNEQYF. Here the CDR3 DNA reads TGTGCCACCAGCAGAGCAGGGCTGCGTAACGAGCAGTACTTC.

The rearrangement uses TRBV6-1 and TRBJ1-6; D uncertain. The germline V and J ends were trimmed by 5 bases and 7 bases, with 9 bases remaining between them. Germline values: CDR1 MNHNS, CDR2 SASEGT. The CDR3 length is 13 residues. The CDR3 protein is CASSPELNSPLHF. CDR3 DNA sequence: TGTGCCAGCAGTCCGGAGCTAAATTCACCCCTCCACTTT.

Only a few counts were recorded for this clonotype. V and J are TRBV6-2 or TRBV6-3 and TRBJ2-7; D is unclear. Germline V gene data show CDR1 as MNHEY and CDR2 as SVGEGT. CDR3 length equals 13 residues. Trimming took off 2 bases at V and 0 bases at J, with 5 bases between the two ends. In DNA, the CDR3 is TGTGCCAGCAGTTACAGGCTCTCCTACGAGCAGTACTTC. This codes for CASSYRLSYEQYF.

This clonotype was observed at least ten times. The V gene is TRBV5-1, the J gene TRBJ2-3; 11 nucleotides agree with TRBD2. CDR3 size: 14 residues. V lost 0 bases and J lost 14; bases outside the gene matches: 8. Germline values: CDR1 SGHRS, CDR2 YFSETQ. The CDR3 sequence: CASSLVLAGVAPYF. The CDR3 bases are TGCGCCAGCAGCTTGGTACTAGCGGGAGTCGCTCCGTATTTT. The complete variable domain, with remaining parts taken from reference TRBV5-1 and TRBJ2-3, reads KAGVTQTPRYLIKTRGQQVTLSCSPISGHRSVSWYQQTPGQGLQFLFEYFSETQRNKGNFPGRFSGRQFSNSRSEMNVSTLELGDSALYLCASSLVLAGVAPYFGPGTRLTVL.

This clonotype was detected ten times or more. CDR3 in amino acids: CASSRGPTAYEQYF. The CDR3 DNA reads as TGCGCCAGCAGCCGGGGCCCCACTGCCTACGAGCAGTACTTC. The rearrangement links TRBV5-1 to TRBJ2-7; D is perhaps TRBD1 or TRBD2 (5 bases each). The CDR3 has 14 amino acids. Trimming pared 4 bases from V and 2 bases from J, leaving 13 bases between. Looked up from germline, CDR1 is SGHRS and CDR2 is YFSETQ.

This clonotype turned up a few times. The J gene is TRBJ2-3, the V gene TRBV20-1; D perhaps matches TRBD1 (6 bases). This CDR3 region has 15 residues. Germline values: CDR1 DFQATT, CDR2 SNEGSKA (reference sequence). V was cut by 3 bases and J by 3 bases, with 16 bases left in between. CDR3 residues: CSASRQAIMTDTQYF. The CDR3, as DNA: TGCAGTGCTAGTCGACAGGCAATAATGACAGATACGCAGTATTTT.

The rearrangement links TRBV14 to TRBJ1-6; weak D call: TRBD1 (5 bases). This CDR3 contains 15 residues. V lost 2 bases and J lost 8, with 13 bases in between. CDR1 and CDR2 (germline): SGHDN, FVKESK. DNA of the CDR3: TGTGCCAGCAGCCAATTACTCAGGGATGATTCACCCCTCCACTTT. Translated: CASSQLLRDDSPLHF.

This clonotype was seen a handful of times. The chain carries TRBV6-5 and TRBJ2-2; TRBD1 matches 10 bases. Germline CDR1 is MNHEY and CDR2 is SVGAGI. Trimming cost V 4 bases and J 6 bases; bases outside gene matches: 5. The length of the CDR3 is 15 residues. In DNA, the CDR3 is TGTGCCAGCAGTTCAGGACAGGGGGACTCCGGGGAGCTGTTTTTT. Translating gives CASSSGQGDSGELFF.

V usage is TRBV9 and J usage is TRBJ2-1; D might be TRBD1 (6 bases). Germline-derived CDR1 and CDR2 are SGDLS and YYNGEE. V gave up 4 bases and J gave up 0 bases, with 17 bases separating them. The CDR3 is 17 amino acids. The CDR3 DNA is TGTGCCAGCAGCACAGACCAGGGGATGAACTCCTACAATGAGCAGTTCTTC. Translating it yields CASSTDQGMNSYNEQFF.

Ten or more counts support this clonotype. V is TRBV12-3 or TRBV12-4 and J is TRBJ2-5; D perhaps matches TRBD1 (6 bases). This CDR3 is built from 15 residues. V dropped 7 bases and J dropped 5 bases, with 20 bases sitting between them. The CDR3 DNA reads TGTGCCAGCACTCCTCTTAGGGGGTTCGGGGAGACCCAGTACTTC. This gives the protein CASTPLRGFGETQYF.

This chain uses TRBV20-1 with TRBJ2-1, with 8 bases that match TRBD2. Germline trimming cut 4 bases from V and 3 bases from J; bases unmatched to any gene: 11. CDR1 and CDR2 from the germline V gene are DFQATT and SNEGSKA (reference sequence). The CDR3 contains 16 residues. The CDR3 DNA follows: TGCAGTGCTACCCCTCCGGGACTAGGGGTCTACAATGAGCAGTTCTTC. This translates into CSATPPGLGVYNEQFF.

This clonotype came up many times. The V gene is TRBV7-3, the J gene TRBJ2-2; D uncertain. This CDR3 has 12 amino acids. The V and J ends lost 5 bases and 6 bases respectively, with 7 bases between them. Looked up from germline, CDR1 is SGHTA and CDR2 is FQGTGA. The CDR3 region is CASSPPAGELFF. The CDR3 coding sequence is TGTGCCAGCAGCCCCCCTGCCGGGGAGCTGTTTTTT.